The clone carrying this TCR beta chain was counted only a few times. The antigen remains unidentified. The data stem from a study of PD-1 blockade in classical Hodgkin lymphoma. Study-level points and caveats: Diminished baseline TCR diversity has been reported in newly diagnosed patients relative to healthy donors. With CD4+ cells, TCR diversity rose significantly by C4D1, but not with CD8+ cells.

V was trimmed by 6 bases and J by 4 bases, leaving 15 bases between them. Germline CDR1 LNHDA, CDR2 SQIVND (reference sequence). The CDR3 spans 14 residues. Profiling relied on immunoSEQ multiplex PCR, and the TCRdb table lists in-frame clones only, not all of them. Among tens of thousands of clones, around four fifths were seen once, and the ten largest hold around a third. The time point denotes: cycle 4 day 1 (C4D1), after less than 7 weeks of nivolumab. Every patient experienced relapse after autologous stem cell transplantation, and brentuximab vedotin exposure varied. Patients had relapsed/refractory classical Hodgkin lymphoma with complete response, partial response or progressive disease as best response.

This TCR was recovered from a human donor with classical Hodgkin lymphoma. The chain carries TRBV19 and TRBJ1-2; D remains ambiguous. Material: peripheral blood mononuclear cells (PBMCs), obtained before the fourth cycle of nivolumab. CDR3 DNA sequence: TGTGCCAGTAGGACATTTGGACTGATCTATGGCTACACCTTC. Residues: CASRTFGLIYGYTF.